This T cell receptor (beta chain) was obtained from a study of beta chain features in type 1 diabetes. Expressed TCRB transcripts got sequenced, as all isolated RNA was reverse transcribed. Method: immunoSEQ multiplex PCR; TCRdb's copy keeps in-frame clones and lacks some. The sample yields roughly 300,000 clones, less than 10% seen once. In this sample, this clone turned up many times. Its antigen is unidentified. In total, each donor contributed a single heparinised blood draw that averaged about 120 mL. Per the germline V gene, CDR1 is SQVTM and CDR2 is ANQGSEA. The CDR3 has 11 residues. V was shortened by 4 bases and J by 4 bases, with 6 bases between the two germline ends. General study findings and limits: Junctions at VDJ sites from type 1 diabetes patients had fewer insertions and more deletions. Patients with Type 1 diabetes showed moderately but significantly shorter TCRB CDR3s in all four CD4+ subsets. cDNA-based sequencing might over-represent cells highly expressing TCR.

The J gene is TRBJ2-3, the V gene TRBV29-1, with D uncertain. The TCR comes from a woman aged 18-35 years in good health. The sample consisted of central memory CD4+ T cells from blood. The CDR3 protein is CSVATSDTQYF. As DNA, the CDR3 is TGCAGCGTTGCGACCTCAGATACGCAGTATTTT.